This TCR beta chain came from a study of identical twins. Study observations and caveats: Researchers reported excess low generation probability among twin-shared out-of-frame alpha sequences. Analyses of zero insertions could, in part, be confounded by invariant MAIT and iNKT cells.

With 7 bases clipped from V and 0 bases from J, the junction kept 16 bases outside the gene matches. CDR1 is SQVTM, CDR2 ANQGSEA, per germline. CDR3 length: 17 residues. This clonotype turned up a few times. Antigen unknown. TCRdb re-called the 5' RACE reads through MiXCR, storing one row per CDR3 protein. The sample holds about 220,000 distinct CDR3 sequences, 7.5% seen once. The data also belong to a second study, concerning yellow fever vaccine responses in identical twins.

The sample consisted of memory (CD45RO+) T cells sorted from blood. The chain is built from TRBV29-1 and TRBJ2-7, with 9 bases identical to TRBD1. This clonotype was obtained from a woman between 18 and 29 years old in good health. The CDR3 spells CSAWDRESGTSSYEQYF. CDR3 in DNA: TGCAGCGCCTGGGACAGGGAAAGCGGGACCAGCTCCTACGAGCAGTACTTC.